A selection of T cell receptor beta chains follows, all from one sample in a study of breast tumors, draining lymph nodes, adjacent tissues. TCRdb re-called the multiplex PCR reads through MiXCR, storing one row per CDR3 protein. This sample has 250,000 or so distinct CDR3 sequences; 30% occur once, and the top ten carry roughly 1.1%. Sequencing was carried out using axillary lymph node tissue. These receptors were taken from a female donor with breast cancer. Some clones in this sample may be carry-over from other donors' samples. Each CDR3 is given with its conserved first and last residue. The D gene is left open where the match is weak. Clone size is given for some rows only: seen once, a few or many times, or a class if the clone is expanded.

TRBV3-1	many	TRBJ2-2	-	CASSQDLAEGELFF	TGTGCCAGCAGCCAAGATCTCGCGGAAGGGGAGCTGTTTTTT
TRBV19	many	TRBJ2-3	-	CASSIWGSTDTQYF	TGTGCCAGTAGTATCTGGGGGAGCACAGATACGCAGTATTTT
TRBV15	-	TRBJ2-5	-	CATSRDGEVSNQPQYF	TGTGCCACCAGCAGAGACGGGGAGGTCAGCAATCAGCCCCAGTACTTC
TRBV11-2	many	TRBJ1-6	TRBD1	CASSLGQGLLYNSPLHF	TGTGCCAGCAGCTTAGGACAGGGGCTTCTCTATAATTCACCCCTCCACTTT
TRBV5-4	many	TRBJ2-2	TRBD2	CASSFLRQRGTGGELFF	TGTGCCAGCAGCTTCCTGCGCCAGCGGGGTACGGGCGGGGAGCTGTTTTTT
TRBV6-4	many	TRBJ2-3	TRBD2	CASSVLAGELDTQYF	TGTGCCAGCAGTGTGCTAGCGGGAGAACTAGATACGCAGTATTTT
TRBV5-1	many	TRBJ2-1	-	CASSLAAGATPNEQFF	TGCGCCAGCAGCTTGGCCGCGGGGGCAACACCCAATGAGCAGTTCTTC
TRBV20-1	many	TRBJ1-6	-	CSASNRVNSPLHF	TGCAGTGCTAGCAACAGGGTTAATTCACCCCTCCACTTT
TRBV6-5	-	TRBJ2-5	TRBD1	CASRRTGVETQYF	TGTGCCAGCAGAAGGACAGGTGTGGAGACCCAGTACTTC
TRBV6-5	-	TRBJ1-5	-	CASSYSYPVAGGQPQHF	TGTGCCAGCAGTTACTCTTATCCGGTGGCGGGGGGTCAGCCCCAGCATTTT
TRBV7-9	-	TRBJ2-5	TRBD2	CASSLGPGLADTEPQYF	TGTGCCAGCAGCTTAGGGCCCGGACTAGCGGACACAGAGCCCCAGTACTTC
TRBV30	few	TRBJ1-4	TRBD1	CAWSVTQGANEKLFF	TGTGCCTGGAGTGTGACCCAGGGGGCTAATGAAAAACTGTTTTTT
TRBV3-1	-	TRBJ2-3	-	CASSQGGKRTDTRYF	TGTGCCAGCAGCCAAGGTGGCAAACGCACAGATACGCGGTACTTT
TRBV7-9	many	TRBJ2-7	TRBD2	CASSRGAGTYEQYF	TGTGCCAGCAGCAGGGGAGCGGGAACCTACGAGCAGTACTTC
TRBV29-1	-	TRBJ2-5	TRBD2	CSAGTSGVEAQYF	TGCAGCGCCGGGACTAGCGGGGTCGAGGCCCAGTACTTC
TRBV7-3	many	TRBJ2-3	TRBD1	CASSSQGAADTQYF	TGTGCCAGCAGCTCACAGGGGGCTGCGGATACGCAGTATTTT
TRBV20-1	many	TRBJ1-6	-	CSARDNNSPLHF	TGCAGTGCTAGAGACAATAATTCACCCCTCCACTTT
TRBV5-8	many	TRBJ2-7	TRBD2	CASSLAAGGAKVLQYF	TGTGCCAGCAGCTTGGCAGCGGGAGGGGCTAAGGTTCTCCAGTACTTC
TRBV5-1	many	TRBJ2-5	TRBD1	CASSFGTGQETQYF	TGCGCCAGCAGCTTTGGGACAGGGCAAGAGACCCAGTACTTC
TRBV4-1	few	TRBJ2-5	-	CASSQVGRTAHPRETQYF	TGCGCCAGCAGCCAAGTGGGGCGGACAGCGCACCCCAGAGAGACCCAGTACTTC
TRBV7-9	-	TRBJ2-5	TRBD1	CASSPGQAEETQYF	TGTGCCAGCAGCCCGGGACAGGCTGAAGAGACCCAGTACTTC
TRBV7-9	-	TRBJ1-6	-	CASRHGATPLHF	TGTGCCAGCAGACACGGGGCTACACCCCTCCACTTT
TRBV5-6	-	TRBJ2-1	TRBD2	CASSFWTSGSDEQFF	TGTGCCAGCAGCTTTTGGACTAGCGGGAGCGATGAGCAGTTCTTC
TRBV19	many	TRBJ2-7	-	CASSTLTGRGLDEQYF	TGTGCCAGTAGTACGCTGACAGGGAGGGGATTAGACGAGCAGTACTTC
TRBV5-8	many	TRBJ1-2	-	CASSLGGLYGYTF	TGTGCCAGCAGCTTGGGTGGGCTGTATGGCTACACCTTC
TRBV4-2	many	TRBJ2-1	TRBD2	CASSQDRDSGSYNEQFF	TGTGCCAGCAGCCAAGACAGGGATAGCGGGAGCTACAATGAGCAGTTCTTC
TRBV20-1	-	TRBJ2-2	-	CSALVGGSPTTGELFF	TGCAGTGCGCTTGTGGGCGGCTCCCCGACCACCGGGGAGCTGTTTTTT
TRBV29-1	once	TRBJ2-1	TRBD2	CSLMSGSAGEQFF	TGCAGCTTGATGAGCGGGAGTGCGGGTGAGCAGTTCTTC
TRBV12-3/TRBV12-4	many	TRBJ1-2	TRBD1	CASSFAGTATSGYTF	TGTGCCAGCAGTTTCGCCGGGACAGCCACTAGTGGCTACACCTTC
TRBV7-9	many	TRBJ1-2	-	CASSLPPPGFYGYTF	TGTGCCAGCAGCCTCCCCCCCCCGGGCTTCTATGGCTACACCTTC
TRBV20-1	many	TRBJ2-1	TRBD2	CSASGSLTSGIGEQFF	TGCAGTGCTAGTGGATCGTTGACTAGCGGGATCGGTGAGCAGTTCTTC
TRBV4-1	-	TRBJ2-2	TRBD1	CASCQKAPGTGNTGELFF	TGCGCCAGCTGCCAGAAGGCTCCCGGGACAGGGAACACCGGGGAGCTGTTTTTT
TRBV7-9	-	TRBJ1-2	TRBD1	CASSRPGTGNYGYTF	TGTGCCAGCAGTAGACCCGGGACAGGGAACTATGGCTACACCTTC
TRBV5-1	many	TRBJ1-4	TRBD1	CASSLDRGATNEKLFF	TGCGCCAGCAGCTTGGACAGGGGAGCGACTAATGAAAAACTGTTTTTT
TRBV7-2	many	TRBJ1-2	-	CASSLATGGGYTF	TGTGCCAGCAGCTTGGCTACGGGGGGAGGCTACACCTTC
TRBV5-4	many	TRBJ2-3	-	CASSNDGRSADTQYF	TGTGCCAGCAGCAACGACGGAAGGTCAGCAGATACGCAGTATTTT
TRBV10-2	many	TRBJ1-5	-	CASGGGYNQPQHF	TGCGCCAGCGGGGGGGGGTACAATCAGCCCCAGCATTTT
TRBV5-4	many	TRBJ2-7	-	CASSLGHGANYEQYF	TGTGCCAGCAGCTTGGGGCATGGGGCCAACTACGAGCAGTACTTC
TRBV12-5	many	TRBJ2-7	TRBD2	CASGRGGGAEQYF	TGTGCTAGTGGCCGCGGGGGGGGCGCCGAGCAGTACTTC
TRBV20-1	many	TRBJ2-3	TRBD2	CSARGGRGRDTQYF	TGCAGTGCTAGGGGCGGGAGAGGAAGAGATACGCAGTATTTT
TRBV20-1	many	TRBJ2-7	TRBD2	CSARRVNSGRAEYEQYF	TGCAGTGCTAGAAGAGTTAATAGCGGGAGGGCCGAATACGAGCAGTACTTC
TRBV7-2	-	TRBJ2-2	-	CASSLRVHTGELFF	TGTGCCAGCAGCCTCCGGGTACACACCGGGGAGCTGTTTTTT
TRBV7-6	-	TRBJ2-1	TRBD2	CASSSSSGRGDEQFF	TGTGCCAGCAGCTCTTCTAGCGGGAGAGGCGATGAGCAGTTCTTC
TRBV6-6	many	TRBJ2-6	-	CASSYSKGSGANVLTF	TGTGCCAGCAGTTACTCGAAAGGTTCTGGGGCCAACGTCCTGACTTTC
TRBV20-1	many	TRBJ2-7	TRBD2	CSARTGGEYEQYF	TGCAGTGCTAGAACGGGAGGGGAGTACGAGCAGTACTTC
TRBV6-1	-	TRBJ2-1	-	CASITKSGNEQFF	TGTGCCAGCATAACGAAGTCGGGCAATGAGCAGTTCTTC
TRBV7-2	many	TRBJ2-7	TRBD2	CASTLTSGRTYEQYF	TGTGCCAGCACCCTGACTAGCGGGAGAACCTACGAGCAGTACTTC
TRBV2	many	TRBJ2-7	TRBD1	CASTDRVYEQYF	TGTGCCAGCACGGACAGGGTGTACGAGCAGTACTTC
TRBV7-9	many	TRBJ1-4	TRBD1	CASSLLQGVNEKLFF	TGTGCCAGCAGCCTACTACAGGGGGTTAATGAAAAACTGTTTTTT
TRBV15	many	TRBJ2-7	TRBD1	CATSRNRGLSYEQYF	TGTGCCACCAGCAGAAACAGGGGGCTCTCCTACGAGCAGTACTTC
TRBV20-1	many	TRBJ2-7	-	CSLSRPGSYEQYF	TGCAGCCTCTCAAGGCCGGGGTCCTACGAGCAGTACTTC
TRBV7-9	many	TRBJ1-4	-	CASSFEGGSKNEKLFF	TGTGCCAGCAGCTTCGAGGGGGGGAGCAAGAATGAAAAACTGTTTTTT
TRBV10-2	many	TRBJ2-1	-	CASSQGGGTIVNEQFF	TGCGCCAGCAGCCAGGGGGGGGGGACTATTGTGAATGAGCAGTTCTTC
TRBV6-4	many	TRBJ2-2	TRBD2	CASKLATNTGELFF	TGTGCCAGCAAACTAGCGACGAACACCGGGGAGCTGTTTTTT
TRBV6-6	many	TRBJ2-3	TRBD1	CASRRQGASSTDTQYF	TGTGCCAGCAGAAGACAGGGGGCGAGTAGCACAGATACGCAGTATTTT
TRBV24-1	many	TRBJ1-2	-	CALIWTATKLSNYGYTF	TGTGCCCTCATATGGACCGCTACTAAACTTTCTAACTATGGCTACACCTTC
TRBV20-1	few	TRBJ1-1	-	CSAQRGRQNTEAFF	TGCAGTGCTCAGCGGGGCAGACAGAACACTGAAGCTTTCTTT
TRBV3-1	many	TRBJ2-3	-	CASSQGVTDTQYF	TGTGCCAGCAGCCAGGGGGTCACAGATACGCAGTATTTT
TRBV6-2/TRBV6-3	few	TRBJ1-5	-	CASSYNSPTVDDQPQHF	TGTGCCAGCAGTTACAATTCCCCGACAGTCGACGATCAGCCCCAGCATTTT